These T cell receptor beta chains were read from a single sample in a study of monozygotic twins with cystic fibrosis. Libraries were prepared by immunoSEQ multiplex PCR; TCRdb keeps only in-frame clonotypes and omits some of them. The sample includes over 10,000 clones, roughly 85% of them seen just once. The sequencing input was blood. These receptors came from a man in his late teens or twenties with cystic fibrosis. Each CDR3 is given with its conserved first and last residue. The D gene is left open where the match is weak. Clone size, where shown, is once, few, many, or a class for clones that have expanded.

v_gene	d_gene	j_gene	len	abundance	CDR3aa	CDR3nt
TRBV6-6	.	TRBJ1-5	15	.	CASRWDGGSNQPQHF	TGTGCCAGCAGGTGGGACGGCGGTAGCAATCAGCCCCAGCATTTT
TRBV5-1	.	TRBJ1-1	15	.	CASSPGLGQATEAFF	TGCGCCAGCAGCCCGGGCCTGGGCCAGGCCACTGAAGCTTTCTTT
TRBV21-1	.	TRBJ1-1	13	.	CASSKRANTEAFF	TGTGCCAGCAGCAAACGTGCAAACACTGAAGCTTTCTTT
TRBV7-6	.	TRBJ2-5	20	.	CASSLGVMRQLDPKQETQYF	TGTGCCAGCAGCTTAGGGGTAATGAGGCAATTAGACCCGAAACAAGAGACCCAGTACTTC
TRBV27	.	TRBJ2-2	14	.	CASSLTSLGGELFF	TGTGCCAGCAGTTTAACTAGCTTGGGCGGGGAGCTGTTTTTT
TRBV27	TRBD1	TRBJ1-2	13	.	CASSTGGRYGYTF	TGTGCCAGCAGTACAGGGGGGAGGTATGGCTACACCTTC
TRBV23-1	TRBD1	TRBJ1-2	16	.	CASSQKYRDRVGGYTF	TGCGCCAGCAGTCAAAAATACCGGGACAGGGTTGGAGGCTACACCTTC
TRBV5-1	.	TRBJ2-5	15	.	CASSSTVSGRETQYF	TGCGCCAGCAGCTCAACGGTCTCAGGCAGGGAGACCCAGTACTTC
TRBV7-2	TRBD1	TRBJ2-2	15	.	CASSLDGQATGELFF	TGTGCCAGCAGCTTGGACGGACAGGCCACCGGGGAGCTGTTTTTT
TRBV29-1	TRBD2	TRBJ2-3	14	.	CSVKERGGADTQYF	TGCAGCGTTAAAGAGCGGGGGGGCGCGGATACGCAGTATTTT
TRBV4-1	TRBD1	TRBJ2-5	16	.	CASSQEPGGLQETQYF	TGCGCCAGCAGCCAAGAACCAGGGGGCCTACAAGAGACCCAGTACTTC
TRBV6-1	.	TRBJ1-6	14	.	CASASQHYNSPLHF	TGTGCCAGCGCTTCACAACACTATAATTCACCCCTCCACTTT
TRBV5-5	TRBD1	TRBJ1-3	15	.	CASSLEGAPGNTIYF	TGTGCCAGCAGCTTGGAGGGGGCCCCTGGAAACACCATATATTTT
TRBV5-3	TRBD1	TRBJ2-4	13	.	CARSSGTGNIQYF	TGTGCCAGAAGCTCCGGGACAGGGAACATTCAGTACTTC
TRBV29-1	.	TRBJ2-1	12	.	CSVGNVGNEQFF	TGCAGCGTGGGGAACGTCGGAAATGAGCAGTTCTTC
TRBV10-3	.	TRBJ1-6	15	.	CAISESTGGNSPLHF	TGTGCCATCAGTGAGTCAACAGGCGGTAATTCACCCCTCCACTTT
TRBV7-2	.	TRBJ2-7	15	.	CASSHGEDGPYEQYF	TGTGCCAGCAGCCACGGGGAAGACGGACCCTACGAGCAGTACTTC
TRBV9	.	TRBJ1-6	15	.	CASSRDSSYNSPLHF	TGTGCCAGCAGCCGCGACAGCTCCTATAATTCACCCCTCCACTTT
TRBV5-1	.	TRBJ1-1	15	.	CASSGGGAGNTEAFF	TGCGCCAGCAGCGGCGGGGGGGCCGGGAACACTGAAGCTTTCTTT
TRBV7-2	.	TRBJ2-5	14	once	CASNAGPAQETQYF	TGTGCCAGCAACGCCGGGCCCGCCCAAGAGACCCAGTACTTC
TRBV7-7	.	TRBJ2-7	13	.	CASSSSQGREQYF	TGTGCTAGCAGCTCCAGCCAGGGGCGGGAGCAGTACTTC
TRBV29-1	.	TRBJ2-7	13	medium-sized	CSVVAADTYEQYF	TGCAGCGTTGTCGCAGCGGACACCTACGAGCAGTACTTC
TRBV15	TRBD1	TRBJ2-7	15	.	CATSTDRGGSYEQYF	TGTGCCACCAGCACAGACAGGGGGGGTTCCTACGAGCAGTACTTC
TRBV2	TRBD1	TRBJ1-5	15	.	CASVGTGIGNQPQHF	TGTGCCAGCGTGGGGACAGGGATCGGAAATCAGCCCCAGCATTTT
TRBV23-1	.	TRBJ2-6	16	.	CASSQPRDSGANVLTF	TGCGCCAGCAGTCAACCGAGGGACTCTGGGGCCAACGTCCTGACTTTC
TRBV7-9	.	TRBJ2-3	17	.	CASSLVTRQLSTDTQYF	TGTGCCAGCAGCTTAGTCACGCGTCAGCTAAGCACAGATACGCAGTATTTT
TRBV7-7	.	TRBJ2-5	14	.	CASSRSGGQETQYF	TGTGCCAGCAGCCGTTCCGGGGGCCAAGAGACCCAGTACTTC
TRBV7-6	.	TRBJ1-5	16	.	CASSLESGGHGQPQHF	TGTGCCAGCAGCTTAGAGTCGGGGGGGCATGGTCAGCCCCAGCATTTT
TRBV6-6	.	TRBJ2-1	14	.	CASSLSGTYNEQFF	TGTGCCAGCAGTCTCTCGGGTACCTACAATGAGCAGTTCTTC
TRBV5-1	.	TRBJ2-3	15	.	CASSLVADTADTQYF	TGCGCCAGCAGCTTGGTTGCGGACACGGCAGATACGCAGTATTTT